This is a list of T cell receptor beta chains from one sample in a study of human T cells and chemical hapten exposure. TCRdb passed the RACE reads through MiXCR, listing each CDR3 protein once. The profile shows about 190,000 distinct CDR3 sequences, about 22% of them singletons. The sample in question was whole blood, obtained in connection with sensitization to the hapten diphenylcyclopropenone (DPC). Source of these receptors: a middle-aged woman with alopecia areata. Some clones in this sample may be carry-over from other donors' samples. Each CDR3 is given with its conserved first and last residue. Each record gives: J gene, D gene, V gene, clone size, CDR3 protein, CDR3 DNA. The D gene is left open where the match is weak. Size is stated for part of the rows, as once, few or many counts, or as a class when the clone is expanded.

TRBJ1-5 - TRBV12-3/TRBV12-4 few CASTHSNQPQHF TGTGCCAGTACACATAGCAATCAGCCCCAGCATTTT
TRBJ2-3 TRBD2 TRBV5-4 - CASSSRAAGVSTDTQYF TGTGCCAGCAGCTCCCGCGCAGCGGGAGTTAGCACAGATACGCAGTATTTT
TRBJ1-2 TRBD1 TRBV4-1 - CASSQDRGLGYTF TGCGCCAGCAGCCAAGACAGGGGGCTAGGCTACACCTTC
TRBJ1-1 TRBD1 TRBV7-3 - CASSSGQGSPEAFF TGTGCCAGCAGCTCAGGACAGGGGAGCCCTGAAGCTTTCTTT
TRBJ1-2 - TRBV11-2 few CASSLESGSGYTF TGTGCCAGCAGCTTAGAGTCGGGGAGTGGCTACACCTTC
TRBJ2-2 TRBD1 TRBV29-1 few CSVDLEQGERKVNTGELFF TGCAGCGTTGATCTGGAACAGGGGGAGAGAAAGGTTAACACCGGGGAGCTGTTTTTT
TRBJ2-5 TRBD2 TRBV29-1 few CSVVVAGGETQYF TGCAGCGTTGTAGTAGCGGGAGGGGAGACCCAGTACTTC
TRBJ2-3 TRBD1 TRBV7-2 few CASSLKLRDRGPDTQYF TGTGCCAGCAGCTTAAAACTCCGGGACAGGGGACCAGATACGCAGTATTTT
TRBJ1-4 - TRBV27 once CASSPRRTFPTNEKLFF TGTGCCAGCAGTCCCCGAAGGACATTTCCAACTAATGAAAAACTGTTTTTT
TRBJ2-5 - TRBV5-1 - CASRDWETQYF TGCGCCAGCAGGGACTGGGAGACCCAGTACTTC
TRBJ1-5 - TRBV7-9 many CASSQGNQPQHF TGTGCCAGCAGCCAGGGAAATCAGCCCCAGCATTTT
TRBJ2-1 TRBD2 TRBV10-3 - CAISDQIASGSREQFF TGTGCCATCAGTGACCAAATCGCTAGCGGGAGCCGTGAGCAGTTCTTC
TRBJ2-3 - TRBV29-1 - CSCGPGTDTQYF TGCAGCTGCGGACCGGGCACAGATACGCAGTATTTT
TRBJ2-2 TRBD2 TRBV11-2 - CASRSLAGGHGELFF TGTGCCAGCAGGTCACTAGCGGGAGGTCACGGGGAGCTGTTTTTT
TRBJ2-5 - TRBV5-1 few CASSLNDPGRETQYF TGCGCCAGCAGCTTAAACGACCCGGGCCGGGAGACCCAGTACTTC
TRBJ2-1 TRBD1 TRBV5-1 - CASSLQQGQMYEQFF TGCGCCAGCAGCTTGCAACAGGGGCAAATGTATGAGCAGTTCTTC
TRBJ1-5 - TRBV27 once CASSNRGFQPQHF TGTGCCAGCAGTAATAGGGGGTTTCAGCCCCAGCATTTT
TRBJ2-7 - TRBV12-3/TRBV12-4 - CASSFQAEGYEQYF TGTGCCAGCAGTTTTCAAGCAGAGGGTTACGAGCAGTACTTC
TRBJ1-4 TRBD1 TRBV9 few CASSVGGQGASEKLFF TGTGCCAGCAGCGTAGGAGGACAGGGGGCTTCTGAAAAACTGTTTTTT
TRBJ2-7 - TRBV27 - CASRPPVGFRGEQYF TGTGCCAGCAGGCCTCCCGTGGGGTTTCGAGGCGAGCAGTACTTC
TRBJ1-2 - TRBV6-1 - CASSEYGGYTF TGTGCCAGCAGTGAATATGGGGGTTACACCTTC
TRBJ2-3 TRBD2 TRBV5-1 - CASRDGAGGSTDTQYF TGCGCCAGCAGGGACGGAGCGGGAGGCTCCACAGATACGCAGTATTTT
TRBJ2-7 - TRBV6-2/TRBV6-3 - CASSYGWEQYF TGTGCCAGCAGTTACGGCTGGGAGCAGTACTTC
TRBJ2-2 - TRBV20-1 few CSARPLTGELFF TGCAGTGCCCGCCCGCTAACCGGGGAGCTGTTTTTT
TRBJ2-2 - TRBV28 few CASHSHLSLNTGELFF TGTGCCAGCCACAGCCACCTATCTTTAAACACCGGGGAGCTGTTTTTT
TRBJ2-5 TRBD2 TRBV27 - CASARASGVAQYF TGTGCCAGTGCCCGGGCTAGCGGGGTGGCCCAGTACTTC
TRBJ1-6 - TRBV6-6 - CASSTPPGALAYNSPLHF TGTGCCAGCAGTACACCCCCGGGGGCCCTGGCCTATAATTCACCCCTCCACTTT
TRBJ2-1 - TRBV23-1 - CASSHPDGYYNEQFF TGCGCCAGCAGCCACCCCGACGGTTACTACAATGAGCAGTTCTTC
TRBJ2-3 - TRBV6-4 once CASSATQGGSDTQYF TGTGCCAGCAGTGCGACCCAGGGGGGCTCAGATACGCAGTATTTT
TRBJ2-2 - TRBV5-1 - CASSSASSGTGELFF TGCGCCAGCAGCTCCGCCTCGTCGGGCACCGGGGAGCTGTTTTTT
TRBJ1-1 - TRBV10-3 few CAISNGGAASEAFF TGTGCCATCAGTAACGGGGGCGCCGCGTCTGAAGCTTTCTTT
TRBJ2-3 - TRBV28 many CASSFQGRGADTQYF TGTGCCAGCAGTTTCCAAGGCAGGGGAGCCGATACGCAGTATTTT
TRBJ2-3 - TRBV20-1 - CSAGLFTDTQYF TGCAGTGCTGGACTATTCACAGATACGCAGTATTTT
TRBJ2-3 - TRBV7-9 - CASSLEGGSTQYF TGTGCCAGCAGCTTAGAGGGGGGGTCAACGCAGTATTTT
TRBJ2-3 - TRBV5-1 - CASSFYRDSTDTQYF TGCGCCAGCAGCTTTTACAGGGATAGCACAGATACGCAGTATTTT
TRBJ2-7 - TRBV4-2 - CASSQGFWLGEGKGAYEQYF TGTGCCAGCAGCCAAGGGTTTTGGCTAGGGGAAGGGAAAGGGGCCTACGAGCAGTACTTC
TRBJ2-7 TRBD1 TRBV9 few CASSVGDRGTYEQYF TGTGCCAGCAGCGTAGGGGACAGGGGGACCTACGAGCAGTACTTC
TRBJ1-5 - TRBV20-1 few CSASNSNQPQHF TGCAGTGCTAGTAATAGCAATCAGCCCCAGCATTTT
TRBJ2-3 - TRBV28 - CASSLGSRGASSTDTQYF TGTGCCAGCAGCCTTGGTAGCAGGGGGGCCTCTAGCACAGATACGCAGTATTTT
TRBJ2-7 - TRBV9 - CASSVEGASYEQYF TGTGCCAGCAGCGTAGAGGGCGCGTCCTACGAGCAGTACTTC
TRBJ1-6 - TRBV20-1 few CSAEPGSNSPLHF TGCAGTGCTGAACCGGGATCAAATTCACCCCTCCACTTT
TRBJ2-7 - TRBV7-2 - CASSHGSLYEQYF TGTGCCAGCAGTCACGGCAGTCTCTACGAGCAGTACTTC
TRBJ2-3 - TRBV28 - CASARDSTDTQYF TGTGCCAGCGCACGGGACAGCACAGATACGCAGTATTTT
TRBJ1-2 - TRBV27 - CASSLIPGDYGYTF TGTGCCAGCAGTTTAATCCCAGGGGACTATGGCTACACCTTC